The rows below give T cell receptor beta chains drawn from one sample of a study of blood T cell repertoires in COVID-19. Here immunoSEQ multiplex PCR was the method, and the copy in TCRdb shows in-frame clones only, minus some. There are 7,500 to 8,500 clones in the sample; approximately 84% occur only once, and approximately 19% lies in the top ten. The sequenced material came from peripheral blood. All receptors derive from a human donor with active COVID-19. The donor label of this sample is uncertain. Both conserved end residues are part of each CDR3. Each record gives: clone size, V gene, D gene, J gene, CDR3 protein, CDR3 DNA. The D gene is left open where the match is weak. The size of a clone is reported for some rows only, either as once, few or many, or as a class for expanded clones.

clone_size: once; v_call: TRBV11-2; d_call: TRBD1; j_call: TRBJ1-1; cdr3_aa: CASSPRQGMGTEAFF; cdr3_nt: TGTGCCAGCAGCCCCCGACAGGGAATGGGCACTGAAGCTTTCTTT
clone_size: -; v_call: TRBV28; d_call: -; j_call: TRBJ2-7; cdr3_aa: CASGSNHYEQYF; cdr3_nt: TGTGCCAGCGGGAGTAACCACTACGAGCAGTACTTC
clone_size: -; v_call: TRBV20-1; d_call: -; j_call: TRBJ2-1; cdr3_aa: CSASGLRSLDNEQFF; cdr3_nt: TGCAGTGCTAGTGGCCTGCGGTCCCTCGACAATGAGCAGTTCTTC
clone_size: -; v_call: TRBV2; d_call: TRBD2; j_call: TRBJ2-3; cdr3_aa: CASSSTSGIGSSTDTQYF; cdr3_nt: TGTGCCAGCAGCTCGACTAGCGGGATCGGCTCTAGCACAGATACGCAGTATTTT
clone_size: -; v_call: TRBV4-3; d_call: TRBD2; j_call: TRBJ2-1; cdr3_aa: CASSQDLAGINEQFF; cdr3_nt: TGCGCCAGCAGCCAAGATCTAGCGGGAATCAATGAGCAGTTCTTC
clone_size: -; v_call: TRBV6-5; d_call: TRBD2; j_call: TRBJ2-7; cdr3_aa: CASRPNLAGTYEQYF; cdr3_nt: TGTGCCAGCAGACCCAACCTAGCGGGAACCTACGAGCAGTACTTC
clone_size: -; v_call: TRBV5-4; d_call: TRBD1; j_call: TRBJ1-3; cdr3_aa: CASSLAAGGAGNTIYF; cdr3_nt: TGTGCCAGCAGCTTGGCCGCAGGGGGCGCGGGTAACACCATATATTTT
clone_size: -; v_call: TRBV19; d_call: TRBD2; j_call: TRBJ2-1; cdr3_aa: CASTVAGGIYNEQFF; cdr3_nt: TGTGCCAGTACCGTAGCGGGAGGAATCTACAATGAGCAGTTCTTC
clone_size: -; v_call: TRBV11-3; d_call: -; j_call: TRBJ2-2; cdr3_aa: CASSYRLDFGSGELFF; cdr3_nt: TGTGCCAGCAGCTACCGGCTAGATTTCGGTTCCGGGGAGCTGTTTTTT
clone_size: -; v_call: TRBV6-6; d_call: -; j_call: TRBJ2-3; cdr3_aa: CASSPDWPSTDTQYF; cdr3_nt: TGTGCCAGCAGCCCGGACTGGCCTAGCACAGATACGCAGTATTTT
clone_size: -; v_call: TRBV25-1; d_call: -; j_call: TRBJ1-4; cdr3_aa: CASDSGREKLFF; cdr3_nt: TGTGCCAGTGACTCGGGGAGAGAAAAACTGTTTTTT
clone_size: once; v_call: TRBV5-1; d_call: TRBD2; j_call: TRBJ2-3; cdr3_aa: CASSLVAGVPTDTQYF; cdr3_nt: TGCGCCAGCAGCTTAGTAGCGGGAGTCCCCACAGATACGCAGTATTTT
clone_size: few; v_call: TRBV7-9; d_call: TRBD1; j_call: TRBJ2-7; cdr3_aa: CASSLASTGSNYEQYF; cdr3_nt: TGTGCCAGCAGCTTAGCGTCGACAGGGTCGAACTACGAGCAGTACTTC
clone_size: -; v_call: TRBV2; d_call: -; j_call: TRBJ2-6; cdr3_aa: CASSDFHGANVLTF; cdr3_nt: TGTGCCAGCAGTGATTTTCATGGGGCCAACGTCCTGACTTTC
clone_size: -; v_call: TRBV19; d_call: TRBD2; j_call: TRBJ2-3; cdr3_aa: CASSYVTGTSGSRRDTQYF; cdr3_nt: TGTGCCAGTAGTTATGTTACCGGGACTAGCGGGAGTAGGAGAGATACGCAGTATTTT
clone_size: once; v_call: TRBV30; d_call: -; j_call: TRBJ1-4; cdr3_aa: CACPASATNEKLFF; cdr3_nt: TGTGCCTGCCCCGCGAGTGCAACTAATGAAAAACTGTTTTTT
clone_size: -; v_call: TRBV6-5; d_call: TRBD2; j_call: TRBJ2-7; cdr3_aa: CASRLAGGREQYF; cdr3_nt: TGTGCCAGCCGGCTAGCGGGAGGGAGGGAGCAGTACTTC
clone_size: -; v_call: TRBV19; d_call: TRBD1; j_call: TRBJ2-3; cdr3_aa: CASSIASGTGTNTQYF; cdr3_nt: TGTGCCAGTAGTATAGCTTCCGGGACAGGCACAAATACGCAGTATTTT
clone_size: -; v_call: TRBV11-3; d_call: TRBD2; j_call: TRBJ2-1; cdr3_aa: CASSWDYQTQQFF; cdr3_nt: TGTGCCAGCAGCTGGGACTACCAAACACAGCAGTTCTTC
clone_size: -; v_call: TRBV5-6; d_call: -; j_call: TRBJ1-1; cdr3_aa: CASSLGAGTEAFF; cdr3_nt: TGTGCCAGCAGCTTAGGAGCTGGGACTGAAGCTTTCTTT
clone_size: -; v_call: TRBV20-1; d_call: -; j_call: TRBJ2-1; cdr3_aa: CSASDGKQFF; cdr3_nt: TGCAGTGCCTCCGACGGGAAGCAGTTCTTC
clone_size: -; v_call: TRBV7-8; d_call: TRBD1; j_call: TRBJ1-6; cdr3_aa: CASSVTRGRRDSPLHF; cdr3_nt: TGTGCCAGCAGCGTAACCAGGGGGCGCCGAGATTCACCCCTCCACTTT
clone_size: -; v_call: TRBV11-3; d_call: -; j_call: TRBJ2-7; cdr3_aa: CASSSLALREQYF; cdr3_nt: TGTGCCAGCAGCTCCCTAGCGCTACGGGAGCAGTACTTC
clone_size: few; v_call: TRBV19; d_call: TRBD1; j_call: TRBJ1-6; cdr3_aa: CASSILTGDDSPLHF; cdr3_nt: TGTGCCAGTAGTATCCTGACAGGGGATGATTCACCCCTCCACTTT
clone_size: -; v_call: TRBV28; d_call: -; j_call: TRBJ2-2; cdr3_aa: CASKEGTGELFF; cdr3_nt: TGTGCCAGCAAGGAGGGCACCGGGGAGCTGTTTTTT
clone_size: -; v_call: TRBV5-5; d_call: TRBD1; j_call: TRBJ1-6; cdr3_aa: CASSPGTGYNSPLHF; cdr3_nt: TGTGCCAGCAGCCCCGGGACAGGTTATAATTCACCCCTCCACTTT
clone_size: few; v_call: TRBV4-1; d_call: -; j_call: TRBJ1-2; cdr3_aa: CASSQQAEVNYGYTF; cdr3_nt: TGCGCCAGCAGCCAACAGGCGGAGGTTAACTATGGCTACACCTTC
clone_size: -; v_call: TRBV4-3; d_call: -; j_call: TRBJ2-1; cdr3_aa: CASSQGLARAEQFF; cdr3_nt: TGCGCCAGCAGCCAAGGTCTGGCGAGGGCTGAGCAGTTCTTC
clone_size: -; v_call: TRBV19; d_call: TRBD1; j_call: TRBJ1-5; cdr3_aa: CASQTGGFNQPQHF; cdr3_nt: TGTGCCAGTCAGACAGGGGGCTTTAATCAGCCCCAGCATTTT